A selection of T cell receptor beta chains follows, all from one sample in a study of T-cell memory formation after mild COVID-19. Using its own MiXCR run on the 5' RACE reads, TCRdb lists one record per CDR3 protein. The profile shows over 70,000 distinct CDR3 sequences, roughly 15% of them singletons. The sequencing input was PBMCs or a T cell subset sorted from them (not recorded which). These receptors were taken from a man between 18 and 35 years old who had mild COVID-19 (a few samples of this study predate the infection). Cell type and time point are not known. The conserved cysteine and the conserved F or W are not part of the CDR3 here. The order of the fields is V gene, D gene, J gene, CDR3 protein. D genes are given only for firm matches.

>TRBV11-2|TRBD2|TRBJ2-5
ASSSGTSGGETQY
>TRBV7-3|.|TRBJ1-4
ASSLIPRRGGGEKLF
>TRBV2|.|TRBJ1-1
ASREGRWNTEAF
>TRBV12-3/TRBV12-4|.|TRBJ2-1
ASSGGHYNEQF
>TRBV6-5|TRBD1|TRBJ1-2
ATQPVTGGFGYT
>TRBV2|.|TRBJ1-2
ASSEGPGLGYT
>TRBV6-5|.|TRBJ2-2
ASRMSGSPGELF
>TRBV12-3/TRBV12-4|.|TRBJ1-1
ASSSLTDIEAF
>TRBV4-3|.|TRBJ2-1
ASSQERQIYNEQF
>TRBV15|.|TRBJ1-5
ATSRDRGPNQPQH
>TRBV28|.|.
ASSLGAVSGETQY
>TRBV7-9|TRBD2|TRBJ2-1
ASSKIGGTSGASYNEQF